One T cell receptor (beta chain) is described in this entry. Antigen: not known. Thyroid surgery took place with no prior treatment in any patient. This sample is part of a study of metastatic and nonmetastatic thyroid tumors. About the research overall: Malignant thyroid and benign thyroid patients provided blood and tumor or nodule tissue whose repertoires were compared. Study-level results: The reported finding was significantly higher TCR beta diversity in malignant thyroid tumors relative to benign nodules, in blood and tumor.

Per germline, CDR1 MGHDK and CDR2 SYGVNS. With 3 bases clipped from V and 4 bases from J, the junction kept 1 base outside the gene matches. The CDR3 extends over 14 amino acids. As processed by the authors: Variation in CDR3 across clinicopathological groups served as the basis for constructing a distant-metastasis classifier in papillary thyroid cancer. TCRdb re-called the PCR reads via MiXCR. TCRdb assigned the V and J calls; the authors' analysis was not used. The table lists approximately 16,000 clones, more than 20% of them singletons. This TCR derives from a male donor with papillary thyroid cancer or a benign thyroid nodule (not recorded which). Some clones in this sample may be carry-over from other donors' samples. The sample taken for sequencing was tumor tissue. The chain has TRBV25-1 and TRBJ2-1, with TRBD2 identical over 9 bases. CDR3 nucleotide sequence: TGTGCCAGCAGTGAGCGGGAGGGTTACAATGAGCAGTTCTTC. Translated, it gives CASSEREGYNEQFF.